One and the same sample provided the 24 T cell receptor beta chains below, sequenced in a study of human T cells and chemical hapten exposure (dated by TCRdb to 2020 to 2023). This sample's time point label indicates: patch test 3, about 24 weeks after DPC sensitization. What this sample's treatment or condition label stands for: therapeutic diphenylcyclopropenone sensitization with weekly scalp DPC. The library was prepared using RACE. TCRdb names NextSeq 500 as the instrument used. Using fastp at Q25 and MiXCR, TCRdb reprocessed the public reads and kept productive beta chains. CDR3 protein sequences are deduplicated, and each keeps its most common genes and DNA. Recorded for this sample are about 82,000 distinct CDR3 sequences; 10% to 15% of them occurred a single time. Approximately 5.2% of the sample comes from the top ten. Sequencing was performed on whole blood, taken in connection with sensitization to the hapten diphenylcyclopropenone (DPC). The receptors shown here come from a woman between 50 and 59 years old with alopecia areata. Some clones in this sample may be carry-over from other donors' samples.

This clonotype has a handful of counts. The V and J genes are TRBV29-1 and TRBJ1-5, with 10 nucleotides matching TRBD1. V lost 6 bases to trimming and J lost 7 bases; unmatched junction nucleotides: 6. This CDR3 contains 13 residues. Germline V gives CDR1 SQVTM, CDR2 ANQGSEA. CDR3 amino acids: CSVGDRGGQPQHF. DNA for the CDR3: TGCAGCGTGGGGGACAGGGGAGGGCAGCCCCAGCATTTT.

This clonotype was seen at least ten times. V is TRBV6-2 or TRBV6-3 and J is TRBJ2-7; D remains ambiguous. V was clipped by 0 bases and J by 3 bases, with 12 bases between them. The CDR3 contains 15 residues. Germline-derived CDR1 and CDR2 are MNHEY and SVGEGT. The CDR3 nucleotides are TGTGCCAGCAGTTACTCTTACCGTCTCGGCTACGAGCAGTACTTC. Residues: CASSYSYRLGYEQYF.

This clonotype was detected many times. The chain employs TRBV15 and TRBJ2-7, with D hard to call. Trimming shortened V by 2 bases and J by 0 bases, and 8 bases separated the two germline ends. The germline V gene has CDR1 LNHNV and CDR2 YYDKDF (reference sequence). The CDR3 consists of 14 residues. In DNA form, the CDR3 reads TGTGCCACCAGCAGAAAACGTAGCTCCTACGAGCAGTACTTC. It yields the protein CATSRKRSSYEQYF. Together with reference TRBV15 and TRBJ2-7, the CDR3 gives the full variable domain: DAMVIQNPRYQVTQFGKPVTLSCSQTLNHNVMYWYQQKSSQAPKLLFHYYDKDFNNEADTPDNFQSRRPNTSFCFLDIRSPGLGDTAMYLCATSRKRSSYEQYFGPGTRLTVT.

The J gene is TRBJ1-1, the V gene TRBV29-1; TRBD1 is a possible D gene (6 bases). Looked up from germline, CDR1 is SQVTM and CDR2 is ANQGSEA. V was cut by 1 base and J by 6 bases, with 12 bases left in between. The length of the CDR3 is 13 residues. As DNA, the CDR3 is TGCAGCGTTGAAGTGGGGGGCTCCTCTGAAGCTTTCTTT. Residues: CSVEVGGSSEAFF. The whole variable domain, filled in from reference TRBV29-1 and TRBJ1-1, reads SAVISQKPSRDICQRGTSLTIQCQVDSQVTMMFWYRQQPGQSLTLIATANQGSEATYESGFVIDKFPISRPNLTFSTLTVSNMSPEDSSIYLCSVEVGGSSEAFFGQGTRLTVV.

This clonotype was recorded many times. The chain joins TRBV6-1 to TRBJ1-1; D not certain. The CDR3 sequence is 16 residues long. The germline CDR1 and CDR2 sequences are MNHNS and SASEGT. Trimming stripped 5 bases from V and 7 bases from J, with 23 bases between. The DNA for the CDR3 is TGTGCCAGCAGTCCCCTTAGAGGGTTCTCAACGGGTGAAGCTTTCTTT. Its protein is CASSPLRGFSTGEAFF.

The rearrangement links TRBV29-1 to TRBJ1-2, with D possibly matching TRBD1 (5 bases). Germline-derived CDR1 and CDR2 are SQVTM and ANQGSEA. The CDR3 contains 13 residues. Deletions cut 7 bases from V and 2 bases from J, with 14 bases between. The CDR3 DNA sequence: TGCAGCGGGTGGGACGGCAAGAACTATGGCTACACCTTC. As protein: CSGWDGKNYGYTF.

This chain uses TRBV14 with TRBJ2-7; 7 nucleotides match TRBD1. The junction had 9 bases not matched to a gene; V was cut back by 5 bases and J by 5 bases. Germline V gene sequence: CDR1 SGHDN, CDR2 FVKESK. The CDR3 has 14 amino acids. The CDR3 nucleotides are TGTGCCAGCAGCTCTCAGAGGGGGCGAGACGAGCAGTACTTC. This sequence encodes CASSSQRGRDEQYF.

In this sample, this clonotype turned up many times. The genes are TRBV3-1 and TRBJ2-5; D might be TRBD1 or TRBD2, each matching 5 bases. CDR1 and CDR2 (germline): LGHDT, YNNKEL (reference sequence). This CDR3 has 14 amino acids. V was trimmed by 0 bases and J by 4 bases, leaving 9 bases between them. The CDR3 spells CASSQDRGSETQYF. CDR3 nucleotides: TGTGCCAGCAGCCAAGATCGGGGCTCAGAGACCCAGTACTTC.

This clonotype was found many times. The chain joins TRBV20-1 to TRBJ2-3; D assignment may be TRBD1 or TRBD2 (5 bases each). V shed 3 bases and J shed 1 base, with 8 bases lying between them. In germline, CDR1 is DFQATT, CDR2 SNEGSKA (reference sequence). The CDR3 totals 13 residues. CDR3 bases: TGCAGTGCTAGCGGGGCCGGCACAGATACGCAGTATTTT. This gives the protein CSASGAGTDTQYF.

The chain carries TRBV7-6 and TRBJ2-1, with 13 bases matching TRBD2. Germline lookup yields CDR1 SGHVS and CDR2 FNYEAQ. V gave up 2 bases and J gave up 6 bases; unmatched junction bases: 7. This CDR3 has 17 amino acids. In DNA, the CDR3 is TGTGCCAGCAGCTTACGGGGCCGGACTAGCGGGAGCAATGAGCAGTTCTTC. Its translation is CASSLRGRTSGSNEQFF.

This clonotype was recorded at least ten times. The gene calls are TRBV7-2 and TRBJ1-6; no definite D call. This CDR3 contains 13 residues. Trimming removed 1 base at V and 4 bases at J, with 2 bases between. Germline CDR1 is SGHTA and CDR2 is FQGNSA. The CDR3 nucleotides are TGTGCCAGCAGCTTAGGGTATAATTCACCCCTCCACTTT. Translated, it gives CASSLGYNSPLHF.

This clonotype has a count of ten or more. V usage is TRBV12-3 or TRBV12-4 and J usage is TRBJ2-2, with unresolved D. V was shortened by 4 bases and J by 0 bases, with 9 bases between the two germline ends. The CDR3 length is 15 residues. CDR3 nucleotide sequence: TGTGCCAGCAGTTACGGCGGTTCGAACACCGGGGAGCTGTTTTTT. Protein sequence: CASSYGGSNTGELFF.

Many counts were recorded for this clonotype. The rearrangement links TRBV6-1 to TRBJ2-1; 10 bases map to TRBD2. The germline gives CDR1 MNHNS, CDR2 SASEGT. Trimming removed 7 bases from V and 9 bases from J; junction bases left unmatched: 15. The CDR3 consists of 16 residues. The CDR3 reads CASTASGSGRAIEQFF. The DNA for the CDR3 is TGTGCCAGCACGGCATCCGGGAGCGGGAGGGCGATTGAGCAGTTCTTC.

The sample holds many counts of this clonotype. The rearrangement links TRBV11-1 to TRBJ2-1; 7 nucleotides agree with TRBD1. V trimming: 5 bases; J trimming: 8 bases; junction bases outside the gene matches: 21. From germline, CDR1 is SGHAT and CDR2 FQDESV (reference sequence). The CDR3 extends over 18 amino acids. For the CDR3, the DNA is TGTGCCAGCAGCCACTCCAGACCTCCGGGACAGAGTTTATATGAGCAGTTCTTC. Residues: CASSHSRPPGQSLYEQFF.

V is TRBV7-8 and J is TRBJ2-6; unclear D gene. Trimming removed 5 bases at V and 0 bases at J, with 8 bases between. Germline CDR1 and CDR2: SGHVS and FQNEAQ. The CDR3 loop spans 15 amino acids. The CDR3 coding sequence is TGTGCCAGCAGCCACGGGTACTCTGGGGCCAACGTCCTGACTTTC. This translates into CASSHGYSGANVLTF.

This clonotype was counted at least ten times. J is TRBJ1-2 and V is TRBV20-1, with a possible D match to TRBD1 (5 bases). CDR1 is DFQATT, CDR2 SNEGSKA, per germline (reference sequence). The CDR3 spans 12 residues. V lost 6 bases, J lost 4 bases, and 12 bases lay in between. CDR3 sequence (DNA): TGCAGTGCGACCGGGACGTCCTATGGCTACACCTTC. It specifies CSATGTSYGYTF.

The chain is built from TRBV5-1 and TRBJ1-6, with D perhaps TRBD1 (5 bases). This CDR3 has 13 amino acids. Germline V CDR1 and CDR2: SGHRS, YFSETQ. The ends were cut back, 7 bases at V and 7 bases at J, with 12 bases in the middle. The CDR3 sequence: CASFAGPNSPLHF. DNA of the CDR3: TGCGCCAGCTTCGCGGGACCCAATTCACCCCTCCACTTT.

In its sample, this clonotype was seen many times. J is TRBJ2-5 and V is TRBV6-2 or TRBV6-3; the D gene is possibly TRBD2 (6 bases). CDR1 is MNHEY and CDR2 is SVGEGT in the germline V gene. Trimming took off 5 bases at V and 2 bases at J, with 15 bases between the two ends. The CDR3 is 15 residues long. Written as DNA, the CDR3 is TGTGCCAGCAGTCCCTTAGCGGAGCCACAAGAGACCCAGTACTTC. Residues: CASSPLAEPQETQYF.

This rearrangement joins TRBV19 to TRBJ2-1; tentative D call: TRBD2 (5 bases). The CDR3 runs to 15 residues. Germline V gene data show CDR1 as LNHDA and CDR2 as SQIVND (reference sequence). V gave up 5 bases and J gave up 10 bases, with 21 bases separating them. The CDR3 protein is CASSPQPPTRIEQFF. The CDR3 DNA sequence: TGTGCCAGTAGTCCGCAACCTCCCACTAGGATCGAGCAGTTCTTC.

Ten or more counts support this clonotype. V usage is TRBV20-1 and J usage is TRBJ2-1; TRBD2 aligns across 10 bases. The CDR3 extends over 14 amino acids. Trimming cost V 0 bases and J 9 bases; bases outside gene matches: 5. Germline CDR1 reads DFQATT; CDR2 reads SNEGSKA (reference sequence). The chain's CDR3 is CSARDLAGEIEQFF. Here the CDR3 DNA reads TGCAGTGCTAGAGATCTAGCGGGAGAGATTGAGCAGTTCTTC.

The V call is TRBV7-8, the J call TRBJ2-2; tentatively, D is TRBD1 or TRBD2 (5 bases each). CDR3 size: 17 residues. Germline V gene data show CDR1 as SGHVS and CDR2 as FQNEAQ. With 5 bases removed from V and 5 bases from J, the gap between germline ends came to 21 bases. The CDR3 region has the DNA TGTGCCAGCAGCCCCACCACCTCCGGGACGCCTACCGGGGAGCTGTTTTTT. Translating gives CASSPTTSGTPTGELFF.

The gene calls are TRBV5-1 and TRBJ2-7; D is unclear. The germline V gene has CDR1 SGHRS and CDR2 YFSETQ. V was pared by 5 bases and J by 4 bases, with 10 bases between. The CDR3 runs 12 residues. In DNA, the CDR3 is TGCGCCAGCAGATCCCAGGATTACGAGCAGTACTTC. It is translated as CASRSQDYEQYF.

The rearrangement links TRBV10-3 to TRBJ2-7; 8 nucleotides align to TRBD1. After removal of 6 bases from V and 5 bases from J, the junction contained 6 bases not matched to a gene. The V gene's germline CDR1 is ENHRY and CDR2 SYGVKD. CDR3 length: 13 amino acids. The CDR3 sequence is CAIRGQGWDEQYF. The CDR3 DNA reads TGTGCCATCAGAGGACAGGGATGGGACGAGCAGTACTTC.

This clonotype was recorded at least ten times. V and J are TRBV11-2 and TRBJ2-3; TRBD2 aligns across 10 bases. Germline lookup yields CDR1 SGHAT and CDR2 FQNNGV. The CDR3 contains 16 residues. The trim removed 4 bases at V and 3 bases at J, leaving 7 bases unmatched. CDR3 region: CASSSRASGRTDTQYF. CDR3 DNA sequence: TGTGCCAGCAGCTCCCGGGCTAGCGGGAGAACAGATACGCAGTATTTT.